This T cell receptor beta chain was sequenced for a study of blood T cell repertoires in COVID-19. Participants were aged about 18 to 95 years, lived in around 22 US areas, and enrolled virtually. In assigning cohorts, the study relied on participant-reported clinical history. As handled by the study authors: Amplification with reference gene primers provided the estimates of nucleated cell counts. Method: immunoSEQ multiplex PCR; TCRdb's copy keeps in-frame clones and lacks some. The V and J calls and clone size were taken over from that table, and D and trimming were inferred from the DNA. The data contain about 230,000 clones, roughly 90% of them singletons. The germline V and J ends were trimmed by 8 bases and 5 bases, with 9 bases remaining between them. The CDR3 is 11 residues long. Germline CDR1 and CDR2: SNHLY and FYNNEI.

Material: PBMCs or T cells enriched from blood (not recorded which). This clonotype was obtained from a woman between 50 and 59 years old in a cohort exposed to, infected with or recovered from COVID-19 (not recorded which). The chain employs TRBV2 and TRBJ2-5; a possible D gene is TRBD2 (5 bases). The chain's CDR3 is CASSGWETQYF. As DNA, the CDR3 is TGTGCCAGCTCGGGGTGGGAGACCCAGTACTTC.